A single sample is the source of the 10 T cell receptor beta chains below, sequenced in a study of T cell responses to AZD1222 COVID-19 vaccine. Clones were read by immunoSEQ multiplex PCR, and TCRdb kept only the in-frame ones, dropping some. The sample has about 77,000 clones, about 92% seen once. The source was peripheral blood, collected 28 days after the second AZD1222 dose. These receptors all come from an adult who received the AZD1222 COVID-19 vaccine.

This chain uses TRBV6-5 with TRBJ2-7; 9 nucleotides align to TRBD2. V lost 0 bases, J lost 6 bases, and 6 bases stayed unmatched. Germline lookup yields CDR1 MNHEY and CDR2 SVGAGI. This CDR3 region has 15 residues. The DNA for the CDR3 is TGTGCCAGCAGTTACTCGTTAGCGGGAGTCGGCGAGCAGTACTTC. It yields the protein CASSYSLAGVGEQYF.

This chain uses TRBV5-1 with TRBJ2-5, with TRBD1 as a possible D gene (6 bases). The CDR3 length is 13 residues. Germline CDR1 SGHRS, CDR2 YFSETQ. Trimming took 1 base from V and 5 from J, leaving 9 bases between them. CDR3 region: CASSLNRAETQYF. In DNA form, the CDR3 reads TGCGCCAGCAGCTTGAACAGGGCGGAGACCCAGTACTTC.

The gene calls are TRBV9 and TRBJ1-2; 9 bases line up with TRBD1. This CDR3 has 17 residues. Germline CDR1 reads SGDLS; CDR2 reads YYNGEE. With V trimmed by 4 bases and J by 7 bases, 17 bases remained unmatched. The CDR3 is CASSPFRDRERISGYTF. The CDR3 DNA is TGTGCCAGCAGCCCATTCCGGGACAGGGAACGGATAAGTGGCTACACCTTC.

V gene TRBV19 combines with J gene TRBJ2-2, with D hard to call. Germline-derived CDR1 and CDR2 are LNHDA and SQIVND (reference sequence). Trimming took off 7 bases at V and 5 bases at J, with 14 bases between the two ends. This CDR3 is 14 amino acids long. CDR3 loop: CASTLRASTGELFF. The DNA for the CDR3 is TGTGCCAGTACCCTAAGGGCCAGTACCGGGGAGCTGTTTTTT.

The chain links TRBV19 to TRBJ2-3, with 9 bases matching TRBD1. V lost 5 bases to trimming and J lost 4 bases; unmatched junction nucleotides: 10. Germline CDR1 LNHDA, CDR2 SQIVND (reference sequence). The CDR3 extends over 16 amino acids. The CDR3 sequence: CASSPRGQGSSDTQYF. CDR3 nucleotide sequence: TGTGCCAGTAGTCCCCGAGGACAGGGGAGCTCAGATACGCAGTATTTT.

V is TRBV12-5 and J is TRBJ2-1; TRBD2 is a possible D gene (5 bases). The CDR3 is 14 amino acids. Trimming left V 1 base short and J 7 bases short, with 11 bases between. CDR1 is LGHNT and CDR2 is FRNRAP in the germline V gene. The CDR3 region is CASGLDLTGNEQFF. CDR3 bases: TGTGCTAGTGGTTTGGACCTAACGGGGAATGAGCAGTTCTTC.

The chain recombines TRBV9 with TRBJ2-1; no firm D call. The CDR3 is made up of 15 amino acids. The V and J ends lost 8 bases and 5 bases respectively, with 20 bases between them. Looked up from germline, CDR1 is SGDLS and CDR2 is YYNGEE. CDR3 bases: TGTGCCAGTAGAGCGACGGGCTCAACTAACAATGAGCAGTTCTTC. Its translation is CASRATGSTNNEQFF.

A single count supports this clone. The chain links TRBV21-1 to TRBJ2-7; the D call in the table, TRBD2, was not verified against the DNA. TRBV21-1 counts as a pseudogene. The CDR3 has 14 amino acids. CDR3 loop: CASSDSFYPHEQYF. The CDR3 DNA reads TGTGCCAGCAGCGACTCTTTTTATCCCCACGAGCAGTACTTC.

The chain combines TRBV27 with TRBJ1-5, with TRBD1 matching 7 bases. This CDR3 spans 14 amino acids. Germline V lookup: CDR1 MNHEY, CDR2 SMNVEV (reference sequence). J lost 8 bases, V lost 2 bases, and 6 bases had no gene match. CDR3 in DNA: TGTGCCAGCAGTTTAGCACAGGGGCGGGAGCCCCAGCATTTT. It encodes CASSLAQGREPQHF.

This clone was seen more than once but under ten times. In nucleotides, the CDR3 is TGTGCCAGCAGCGTGGGGACAGCTACCTACGAGCAGTACTTC. Encoded protein: CASSVGTATYEQYF. The chain carries TRBV9 and TRBJ2-7; TRBD1 agrees at 7 bases. J was trimmed by 2 bases and V by 2 bases; bases with no gene match: 4. Germline values: CDR1 SGDLS, CDR2 YYNGEE. The CDR3 has 14 amino acids. Combining the CDR3 with reference TRBV9 and TRBJ2-7 gives the whole variable domain DSGVTQTPKHLITATGQRVTLRCSPRSGDLSVYWYQQSLDQGLQFLIQYYNGEERAKGNILERFSAQQFPDLHSELNLSSLELGDSALYFCASSVGTATYEQYFGPGTRLTVT.